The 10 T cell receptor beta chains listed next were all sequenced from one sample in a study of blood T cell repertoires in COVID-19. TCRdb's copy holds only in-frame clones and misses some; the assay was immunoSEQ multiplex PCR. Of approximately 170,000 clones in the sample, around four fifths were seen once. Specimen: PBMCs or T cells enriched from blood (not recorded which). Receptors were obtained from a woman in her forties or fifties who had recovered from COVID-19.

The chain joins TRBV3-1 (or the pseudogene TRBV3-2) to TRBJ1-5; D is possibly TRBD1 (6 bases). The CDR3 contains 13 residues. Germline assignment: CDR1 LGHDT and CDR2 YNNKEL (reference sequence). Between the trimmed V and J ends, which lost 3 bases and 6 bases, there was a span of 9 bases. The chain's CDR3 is CASSHGGPQPQHF. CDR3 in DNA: TGTGCCAGCAGCCACGGGGGGCCTCAGCCCCAGCATTTT.

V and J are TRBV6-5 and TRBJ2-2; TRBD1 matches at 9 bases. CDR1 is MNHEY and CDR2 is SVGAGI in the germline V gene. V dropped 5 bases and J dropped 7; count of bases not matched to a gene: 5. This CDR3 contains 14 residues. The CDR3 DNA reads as TGTGCCAGCAGTCGGACAGGGGTAAACGGGGAGCTGTTTTTT. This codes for CASSRTGVNGELFF.

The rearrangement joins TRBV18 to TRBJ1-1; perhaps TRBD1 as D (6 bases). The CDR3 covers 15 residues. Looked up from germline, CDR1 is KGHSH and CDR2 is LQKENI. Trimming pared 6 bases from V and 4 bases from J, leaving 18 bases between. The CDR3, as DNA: TGTGCCAGCTCTAATATAGGCAGGGGTGGCACTGAAGCTTTCTTT. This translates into CASSNIGRGGTEAFF.

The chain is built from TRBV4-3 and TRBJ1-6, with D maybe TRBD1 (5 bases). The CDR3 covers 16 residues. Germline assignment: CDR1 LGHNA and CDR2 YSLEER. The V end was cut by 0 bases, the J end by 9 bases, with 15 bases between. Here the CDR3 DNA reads TGCGCCAGCAGCCAAGATCCTAGGGGAACTGCTTCACCCCTCCACTTT. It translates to CASSQDPRGTASPLHF.

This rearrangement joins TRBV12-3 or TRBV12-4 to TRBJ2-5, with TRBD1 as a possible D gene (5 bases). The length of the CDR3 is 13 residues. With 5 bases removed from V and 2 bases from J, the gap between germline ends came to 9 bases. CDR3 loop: CASSIGQQETQYF. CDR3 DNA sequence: TGTGCCAGCAGTATTGGACAACAAGAGACCCAGTACTTC.

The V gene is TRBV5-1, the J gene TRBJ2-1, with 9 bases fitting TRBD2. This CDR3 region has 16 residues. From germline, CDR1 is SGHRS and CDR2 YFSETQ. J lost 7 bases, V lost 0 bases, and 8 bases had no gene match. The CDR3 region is CASSLVGGRAGNEQFF. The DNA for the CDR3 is TGCGCCAGCAGCTTGGTCGGCGGGAGGGCAGGGAATGAGCAGTTCTTC.

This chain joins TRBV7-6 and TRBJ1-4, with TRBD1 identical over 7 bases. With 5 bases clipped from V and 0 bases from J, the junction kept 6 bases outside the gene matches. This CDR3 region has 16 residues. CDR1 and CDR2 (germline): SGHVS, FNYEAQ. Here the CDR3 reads CASSRTGSATNEKLFF. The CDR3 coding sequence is TGTGCCAGCAGCCGGACAGGCAGTGCAACTAATGAAAAACTGTTTTTT. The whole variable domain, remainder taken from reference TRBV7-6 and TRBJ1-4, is GAGVSQSPRYKVTKRGQDVALRCDPISGHVSLYWYRQALGQGPEFLTYFNYEAQQDKSGLPNDRFSAERPEGSISTLTIQRTEQRDSAMYRCASSRTGSATNEKLFFGSGTQLSVL.

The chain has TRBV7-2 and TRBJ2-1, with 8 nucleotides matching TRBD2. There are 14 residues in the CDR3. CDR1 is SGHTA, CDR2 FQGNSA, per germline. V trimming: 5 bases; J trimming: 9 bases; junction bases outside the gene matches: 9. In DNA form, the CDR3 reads TGTGCCAGCAGCCCAACAGCGGGAGTAGGTGAGCAGTTCTTC. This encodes CASSPTAGVGEQFF.

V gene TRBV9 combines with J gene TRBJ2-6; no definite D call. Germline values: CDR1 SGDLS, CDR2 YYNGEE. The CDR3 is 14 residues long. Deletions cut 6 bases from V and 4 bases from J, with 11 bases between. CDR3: CASTGQSGANVLTF. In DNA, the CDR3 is TGTGCCAGCACCGGTCAATCCGGGGCCAACGTCCTGACTTTC.

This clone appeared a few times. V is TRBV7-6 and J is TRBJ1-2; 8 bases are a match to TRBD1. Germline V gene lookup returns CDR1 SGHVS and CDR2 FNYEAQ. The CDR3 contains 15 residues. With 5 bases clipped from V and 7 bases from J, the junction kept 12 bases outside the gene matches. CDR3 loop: CASSPETGEVLGYTF. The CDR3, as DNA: TGTGCCAGCAGCCCAGAGACAGGGGAGGTCCTTGGCTACACCTTC.